This TCR beta chain was captured by sequencing in a study of T-cell memory formation after mild COVID-19. Notes on the study in general: The study detected some responding clones in pre-infection memory, suggesting cross-reactive memory joined. Shrinking CD4+ clones were chiefly CM and EM; CD8+ ones were chiefly EMRA. Researchers could not confirm that second-wave clones peaking on day 37 targeted SARS-CoV-2.

TCRdb recomputed calls from the 5' RACE reads with MiXCR, one row per CDR3 protein. The repertoire holds tens of thousands of distinct CDR3 sequences, about 16% seen once, with roughly 1.3% in the top ten. About this clonotype itself: Its antigen is unknown.

V was cut by 0 bases and J by 3 bases, with 15 bases left in between. Per the germline V gene, CDR1 is SGHAT and CDR2 is FQNNGV. The CDR3 contains 16 residues. The chain joins TRBV11-2 to TRBJ2-7, with D uncertain. This sequence was found in an adult who had mild COVID-19 (a few samples of this study predate the infection). Cell type and time point are not known. Sequences were obtained from PBMCs or a T cell subset sorted from them (not recorded which). The chain's CDR3 is CASSLDRPAPHYEQYF. CDR3 nucleotide sequence: TGTGCCAGCAGCTTAGATAGACCAGCCCCCCACTACGAGCAGTACTTC.